A single sample gave rise to the 5 T cell receptor beta chains below, sequenced in a study of blood T cell repertoires in COVID-19. The table came from immunoSEQ multiplex PCR; TCRdb's copy has only in-frame clones and leaves some out. The sample yields about 190,000 clones, around 86% seen once. The material sequenced was peripheral blood. Receptors originate from a man aged 35 to 55 with acute or convalescent COVID-19.

This chain connects TRBV19 to TRBJ1-4; D possibly corresponds to TRBD1 (6 bases). Trimming pared 5 bases from V and 7 bases from J, leaving 17 bases between. CDR3 length: 15 residues. CDR1 is LNHDA, CDR2 SQIVND, per germline (reference sequence). The CDR3 DNA reads as TGTGCCAGTAGTGTCAGACAGGCTATAGGTGAAAAACTGTTTTTT. Translation gives CASSVRQAIGEKLFF.

The V gene is TRBV5-1, the J gene TRBJ2-2, with 9 bases that match TRBD1. Germline-derived CDR1 and CDR2 are SGHRS and YFSETQ. V was clipped by 4 bases and J by 6 bases; unmatched bases: 4. The CDR3 loop spans 14 amino acids. The CDR3 DNA sequence: TGCGCCAGCAGCCCAACAGGGGGCCCCGGGGAGCTGTTTTTT. Its translation: CASSPTGGPGELFF.

The V gene is TRBV3-1 (or the pseudogene TRBV3-2), the J gene TRBJ1-4; possibly TRBD1 for D (5 bases). The germline CDR1 and CDR2 sequences are LGHDT and YNNKEL (reference sequence). Trimming removed 2 bases at V and 5 bases at J, with 9 bases between. The CDR3 covers 14 residues. The CDR3: CASSQRGGNEKLFF. In DNA, the CDR3 is TGTGCCAGCAGCCAAAGGGGAGGCAATGAAAAACTGTTTTTT.

The chain combines TRBV6-1 with TRBJ2-7; the D gene is possibly TRBD1 (5 bases). The ends were cut back, 2 bases at V and 4 bases at J, with 15 bases in the middle. There are 15 residues in the CDR3. Per germline, CDR1 MNHNS and CDR2 SASEGT. In DNA, the CDR3 is TGTGCCAGCAGTGAATCACCGACAGCTGCGTACGAGCAGTACTTC. Amino acid sequence: CASSESPTAAYEQYF.

The chain has TRBV19 and TRBJ1-4; D unclear. CDR3 size: 16 residues. Germline V CDR1 and CDR2: LNHDA, SQIVND (reference sequence). Deletions cut 7 bases from V and 4 bases from J, with 19 bases between. The CDR3 nucleotides read TGTGCCAGTAAGCCCCTAGACGGAAATAGTAATGAAAAACTGTTTTTT. It specifies CASKPLDGNSNEKLFF.